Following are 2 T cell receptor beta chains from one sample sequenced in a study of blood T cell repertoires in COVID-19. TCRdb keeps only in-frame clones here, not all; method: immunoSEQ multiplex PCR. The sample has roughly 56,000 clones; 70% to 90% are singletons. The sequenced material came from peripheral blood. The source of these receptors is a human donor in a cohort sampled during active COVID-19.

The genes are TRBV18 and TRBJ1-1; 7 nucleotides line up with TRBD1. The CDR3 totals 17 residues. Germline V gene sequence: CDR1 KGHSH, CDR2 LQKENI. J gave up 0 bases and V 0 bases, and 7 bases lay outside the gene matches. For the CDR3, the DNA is TGTGCCAGCTCACCACCGAAGTCCGGGACAGTGAACACTGAAGCTTTCTTT. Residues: CASSPPKSGTVNTEAFF. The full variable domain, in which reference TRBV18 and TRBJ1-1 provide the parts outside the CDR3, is NAGVMQNPRHLVRRRGQEARLRCSPMKGHSHVYWYRQLPEEGLKFMVYLQKENIIDESGMPKERFSAEFPKEGPSILRIQQVVRGDSAAYFCASSPPKSGTVNTEAFFGQGTRLTVV.

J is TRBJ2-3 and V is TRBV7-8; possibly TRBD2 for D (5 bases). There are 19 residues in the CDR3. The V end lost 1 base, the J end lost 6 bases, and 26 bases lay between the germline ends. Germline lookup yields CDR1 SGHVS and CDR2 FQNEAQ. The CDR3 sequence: CASSLVKGPSSGRRDTQYF. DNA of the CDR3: TGTGCCAGCAGCTTAGTAAAAGGTCCCAGCAGTGGGCGGAGGGATACGCAGTATTTT.